The clone carrying this TCR beta chain was counted many times. iRepertoire HTBI primers and Arm-PCR of CDR3 regions built TCR beta libraries. From the multiplex PCR reads, TCRdb called clonotypes with MiXCR, one entry per CDR3 protein. The data show 400,000 to 650,000 distinct CDR3 sequences, 15% to 20% seen once. Germline lookup yields CDR1 LNHNV and CDR2 YYDKDF (reference sequence). V lost 0 bases to trimming and J lost 4 bases, with 17 bases between them. This CDR3 region has 17 residues. This sample was included in a study of regulatory T cells in long-lasting Graves disease. Indicated time point: newly diagnosed GD, antithyroid drugs for less than 3 months. Making the TCR library involved RNA that had been extracted from PBMCs. The same sample was also studied in work on T cells in Graves' hyperthyroidism and ophthalmopathy. That source reports: Those with hyperthyroidism were 18 to 65 years old, newly diagnosed, and ill for under 2 months. Exclusions: uncontrolled infection, other autoimmune disease, pregnancy, lactation. A first-round RT-PCR of the TCR CDR3 used the HTBI primer set.

The TCR sequence derives from a woman aged 40 to 65 with Graves disease. The V and J genes are TRBV15 and TRBJ2-3, with D perhaps matching TRBD1 or TRBD2 (5 bases each). The source was peripheral blood mononuclear cells (PBMCs), collected at new diagnosis, from a patient treated with antithyroid drugs. The CDR3 protein is CATSRDLSGRGADTQYF. CDR3 sequence (DNA): TGTGCCACCAGCAGAGATCTCTCGGGGCGTGGGGCAGATACGCAGTATTTT.